One and the same sample provided the 6 T cell receptor beta chains below, sequenced in a study of cytomegalovirus exposure and HLA in healthy donors. With 60 Vbeta and 13 Jbeta primers, the PCR was carried out. TCRdb keeps only in-frame clones here, not all; method: immunoSEQ multiplex PCR. The repertoire holds approximately 150,000 clones, about 75% seen once, with around 11% in the top ten. Sequenced sample: PBMCs. Receptors originate from a young man in good health and CMV-seropositive.

The chain uses TRBV7-2 and TRBJ2-1; D may be TRBD1 (6 bases). V lost 5 bases and J lost 9, with 11 bases in between. The CDR3 contains 12 residues. Germline lookup yields CDR1 SGHTA and CDR2 FQGNSA. CDR3 amino acids: CASSEGGVEQFF. The CDR3 nucleotides are TGTGCCAGCAGCGAAGGGGGAGTTGAGCAGTTCTTC. Supplemented by reference TRBV7-2 and TRBJ2-1, the full variable domain reads GAGVSQSPSNKVTEKGKDVELRCDPISGHTALYWYRQSLGQGLEFLIYFQGNSAPDKSGLPSDRFSAERTGGSVSTLTIQRTQQEDSAVYLCASSEGGVEQFFGPGTRLTVL.

The rearrangement links TRBV7-3 to TRBJ2-5, with TRBD2 matching 9 bases. The V gene end was trimmed by 2 bases and the J gene end by 5 bases; junction bases not matched to a gene: 3. The germline CDR1 and CDR2 sequences are SGHTA and FQGTGA. This CDR3 region has 14 residues. CDR3 DNA: TGTGCCAGCAGCTTACTAGCGGGGAGGGAGACCCAGTACTTC. Its translation: CASSLLAGRETQYF.

This clone was picked up a small number of times. The rearrangement links TRBV7-9 to TRBJ1-3; 9 bases are a match to TRBD1. CDR3 size: 13 residues. V shed 3 bases, J shed 9 bases, and the junction held 3 bases outside the gene matches. Germline CDR1 and CDR2: SEHNR and FQNEAQ (reference sequence). The CDR3 DNA sequence: TGTGCCAGCAGCTTGGGACAGGGAGGCACCATATATTTT. Its translation is CASSLGQGGTIYF.

V gene TRBV7-2 combines with J gene TRBJ1-1; 8 bases align to TRBD1. CDR3 length: 14 amino acids. J was trimmed by 5 bases and V by 5 bases; bases with no gene match: 7. Germline-derived CDR1 and CDR2 are SGHTA and FQGNSA. The CDR3 DNA sequence: TGTGCCAGCAGCCCAGGACAGGGTAGGACTGAAGCTTTCTTT. Amino acids: CASSPGQGRTEAFF. Full variable domain (outside the CDR3, taken from reference TRBV7-2 and TRBJ1-1): GAGVSQSPSNKVTEKGKDVELRCDPISGHTALYWYRQSLGQGLEFLIYFQGNSAPDKSGLPSDRFSAERTGGSVSTLTIQRTQQEDSAVYLCASSPGQGRTEAFFGQGTRLTVV.

The chain has TRBV28 and TRBJ2-7, with TRBD2 matching over 13 bases. This CDR3 is 19 amino acids long. CDR1 is MDHEN, CDR2 SYDVKM, per germline. With 4 bases clipped from V and 2 bases from J, the junction kept 14 bases outside the gene matches. CDR3 loop: CASSSLTAGLAGRAYEQYF. In DNA, the CDR3 is TGTGCCAGCAGTTCACTTACAGCGGGACTAGCGGGAAGGGCCTACGAGCAGTACTTC.

J is TRBJ1-2 and V is TRBV7-2, with D hard to call. V was cut by 2 bases and J by 2 bases, with 9 bases left in between. The V gene's germline CDR1 is SGHTA and CDR2 FQGNSA. The CDR3 runs 14 residues. The CDR3 protein is CASSLSRGNYGYTF. The CDR3 bases are TGTGCCAGCAGCTTATCGCGGGGAAACTATGGCTACACCTTC.